The sequence of this TCR beta chain was determined in a study of technical replicates of blood from a handful of donors. Sequenced by immunoSEQ multiplex PCR; TCRdb stores in-frame clones only, minus some. The repertoire holds tens of thousands of clones, roughly 94% seen once, with approximately 0.24% in the top ten. The ends were cut back, 2 bases at V and 1 base at J, with 4 bases in the middle. Germline-derived CDR1 and CDR2 are SGHVS and FNYEAQ. CDR3 size: 13 residues. The sequencing input was T cells isolated from PBMCs. The chain has TRBV7-6 and TRBJ2-3; unclear D gene. This receptor was obtained from a human donor in good health. Here the CDR3 DNA reads TGTGCCAGCAGCTTATCTCGCACAGATACGCAGTATTTT. It specifies CASSLSRTDTQYF.